The 4 T cell receptor beta chains listed next were all sequenced from one sample in a study of Graves' ophthalmopathy and Graves' hyperthyroidism. Amplification from RNA transcripts yielded the TCR beta CDR3 regions. HTBI primers were used in a first-round RT-PCR, which preceded a second-round multiplex PCR. Each CDR3 protein is one row after TCRdb ran MiXCR on the multiplex PCR reads. The table includes 500,000 to 800,000 distinct CDR3 sequences, 35% to 45% detected once. Sequenced input: peripheral blood. The receptors stem from an adult man with Graves' ophthalmopathy.

This clonotype showed up just a few times. V is TRBV7-8 and J is TRBJ2-7, with 9 bases that match TRBD1. CDR3 length: 15 residues. In germline, CDR1 is SGHVS, CDR2 FQNEAQ. V trimming: 2 bases; J trimming: 2 bases; junction bases outside the gene matches: 4. The CDR3 spells CASSLFGTGTYEQYF. In DNA, the CDR3 is TGTGCCAGCAGCTTATTCGGGACAGGGACCTACGAGCAGTACTTC.

This clonotype was seen more than once but under ten times. The rearrangement joins TRBV4-1 to TRBJ2-5; D not resolved. Germline CDR1 and CDR2: MGHRA and YSYEKL. This CDR3 spans 17 amino acids. The ends were cut back, 1 base at V and 0 bases at J, with 15 bases in the middle. Here the CDR3 DNA reads TGCGCCAGCAGCCAAGTCAGTACCCCAACTTACCAAGAGACCCAGTACTTC. It translates to CASSQVSTPTYQETQYF.

This clonotype was seen ten or more times. The rearrangement uses TRBV7-8 and TRBJ2-6; D is unclear. The CDR3 runs 14 residues. Per germline, CDR1 SGHVS and CDR2 FQNEAQ. Trimming left V 5 bases short and J 4 bases short, with 9 bases between. The CDR3 spells CASSIRTGANVLTF. CDR3 DNA sequence: TGTGCCAGCAGCATACGTACGGGGGCCAACGTCCTGACTTTC.

This clonotype was recorded at least ten times. The chain recombines TRBV5-1 with TRBJ1-1; the D gene is possibly TRBD1 (6 bases). The CDR3 runs to 17 residues. Trimming took 0 bases from V and 0 from J, leaving 15 bases between them. Germline CDR1 reads SGHRS; CDR2 reads YFSETQ. CDR3 residues: CASSLDGGGRVNTEAFF. For the CDR3, the DNA is TGCGCCAGCAGCTTGGATGGTGGGGGCAGGGTGAACACTGAAGCTTTCTTT.